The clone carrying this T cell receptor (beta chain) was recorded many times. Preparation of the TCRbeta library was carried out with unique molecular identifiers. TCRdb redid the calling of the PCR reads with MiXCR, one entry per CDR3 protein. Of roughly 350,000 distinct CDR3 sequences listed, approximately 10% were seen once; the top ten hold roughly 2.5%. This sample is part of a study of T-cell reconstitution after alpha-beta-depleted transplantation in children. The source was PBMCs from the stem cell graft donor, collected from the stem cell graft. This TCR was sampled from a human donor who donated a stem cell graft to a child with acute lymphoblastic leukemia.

Here the CDR3 reads CASSISGTVSTGELFF. As DNA, the CDR3 is TGCGCCAGCAGCATATCCGGGACGGTCTCCACCGGGGAGCTGTTTTTT. V gene TRBV5-1 combines with J gene TRBJ2-2; D might be TRBD1 or TRBD2, each matching 5 bases. The CDR3 sequence is 16 residues long. The V and J ends lost 4 bases and 4 bases respectively, with 17 bases between them. Germline V gene lookup returns CDR1 SGHRS and CDR2 YFSETQ.